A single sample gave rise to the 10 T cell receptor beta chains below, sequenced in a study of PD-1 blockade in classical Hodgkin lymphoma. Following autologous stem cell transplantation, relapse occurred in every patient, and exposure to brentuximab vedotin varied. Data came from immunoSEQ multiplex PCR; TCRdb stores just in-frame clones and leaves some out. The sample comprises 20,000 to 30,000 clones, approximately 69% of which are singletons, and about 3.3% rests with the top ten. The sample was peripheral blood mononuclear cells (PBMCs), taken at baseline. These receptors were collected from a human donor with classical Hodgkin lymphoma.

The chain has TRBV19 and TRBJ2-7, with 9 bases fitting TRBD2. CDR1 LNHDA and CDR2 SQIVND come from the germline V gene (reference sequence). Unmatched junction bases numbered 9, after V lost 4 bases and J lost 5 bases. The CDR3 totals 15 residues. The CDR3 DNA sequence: TGTGCCAGTAGTAACTTAGCGGGGGATAAGAACGAGCAGTACTTC. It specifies CASSNLAGDKNEQYF.

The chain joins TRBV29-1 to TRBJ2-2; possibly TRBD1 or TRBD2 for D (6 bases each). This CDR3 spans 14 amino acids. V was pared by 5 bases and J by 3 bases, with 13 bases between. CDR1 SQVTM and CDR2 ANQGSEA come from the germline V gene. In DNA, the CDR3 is TGCAGCGTTTTGGGGGGCGAACACACCGGGGAGCTGTTTTTT. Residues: CSVLGGEHTGELFF.

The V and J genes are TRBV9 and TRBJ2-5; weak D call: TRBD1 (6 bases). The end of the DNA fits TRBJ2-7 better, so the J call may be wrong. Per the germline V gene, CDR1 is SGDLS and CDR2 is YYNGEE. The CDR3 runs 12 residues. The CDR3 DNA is TGTGCCGTGCCAGGGGCTTCGTACGAGCAGTACTTC. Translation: CAVPGASYEQYF.

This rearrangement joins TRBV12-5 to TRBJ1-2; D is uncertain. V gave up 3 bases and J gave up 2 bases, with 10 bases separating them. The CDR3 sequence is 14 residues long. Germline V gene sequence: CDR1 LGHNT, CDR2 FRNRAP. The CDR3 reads CASGFSGDNYGYTF. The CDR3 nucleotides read TGTGCTAGTGGTTTTTCAGGAGACAACTATGGCTACACCTTC.

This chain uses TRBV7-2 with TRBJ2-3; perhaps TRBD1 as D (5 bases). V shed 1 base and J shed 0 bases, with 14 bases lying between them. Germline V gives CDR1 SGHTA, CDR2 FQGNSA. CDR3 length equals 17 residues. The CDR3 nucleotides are TGTGCCAGCAGCTTAGTGGGGCTAACCCCTAGCACAGATACGCAGTATTTT. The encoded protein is CASSLVGLTPSTDTQYF.

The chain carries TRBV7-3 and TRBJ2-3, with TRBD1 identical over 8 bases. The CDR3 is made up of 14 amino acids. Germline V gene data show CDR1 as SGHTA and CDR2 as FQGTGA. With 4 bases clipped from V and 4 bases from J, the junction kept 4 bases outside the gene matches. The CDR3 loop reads CASSSYRGADTQYF. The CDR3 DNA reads TGTGCCAGCAGCTCCTACAGGGGGGCAGATACGCAGTATTTT.

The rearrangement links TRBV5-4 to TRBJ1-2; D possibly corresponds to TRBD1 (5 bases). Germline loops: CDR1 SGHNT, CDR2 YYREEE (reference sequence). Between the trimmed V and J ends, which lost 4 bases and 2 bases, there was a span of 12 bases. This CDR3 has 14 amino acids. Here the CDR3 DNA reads TGTGCCAGCAGCCCGGACAACCAGAACTATGGCTACACCTTC. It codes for CASSPDNQNYGYTF.

In nucleotides, the CDR3 is TGTGCCAGCAGCCGGGGGAAAGGGCTAACTAAGGCTGAGCAGTTCTTC. Translation gives CASSRGKGLTKAEQFF. This rearrangement joins TRBV5-6 to TRBJ2-1, with D tentatively TRBD2 (6 bases). V gave up 4 bases and J gave up 9 bases, with 23 bases separating them. The CDR3 loop spans 16 amino acids. Looked up from germline, CDR1 is SGHDT and CDR2 is YYEEEE.

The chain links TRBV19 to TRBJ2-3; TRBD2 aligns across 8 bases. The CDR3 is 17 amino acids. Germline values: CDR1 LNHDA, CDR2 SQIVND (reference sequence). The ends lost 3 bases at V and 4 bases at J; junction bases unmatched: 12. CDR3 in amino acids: CASSMEGLDVVPDTQYF. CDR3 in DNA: TGTGCCAGTAGTATGGAGGGACTAGACGTGGTTCCAGATACGCAGTATTTT.

CDR3 amino acids: CASSQEVGTSGETQYF. The CDR3 nucleotides read TGCGCCAGCAGCCAAGAAGTTGGGACTAGCGGGGAGACCCAGTACTTC. The genes are TRBV4-3 and TRBJ2-5; TRBD2 aligns across 12 bases. V lost 0 bases, J lost 5 bases, and 4 bases stayed unmatched. This CDR3 is built from 16 residues. The germline V gene encodes CDR1 LGHNA and CDR2 YSLEER.